This T cell receptor beta chain is from a study of regulatory T cells in long-lasting Graves disease. This clonotype occurred many times. Its specificity is unknown. V shed 6 bases, J shed 7 bases, and the junction held 12 bases outside the gene matches. CDR3 length: 14 amino acids. CDR1 MDHEN and CDR2 SYDVKM come from the germline V gene. Combining iRepertoire HTBI primers with Arm-PCR of CDR3 regions, the authors built TCR beta libraries. Using its own MiXCR run on the multiplex PCR reads, TCRdb lists one record per CDR3 protein. The sample lists hundreds of thousands of distinct CDR3 sequences, about 16% seen once, with around 19% in the top ten. Study-level results: Sharing of public clonotypes was greater in persistent patients (2,741) than in new patients (approximately 940). Persistent cases of Graves' showed reduced TCR diversity relative to newly diagnosed patients.

Documented time point: newly diagnosed GD, antithyroid drugs for less than 3 months. PBMCs provided the RNA from which the TCR library was made. This sample also appeared in a second study, on T cells in Graves' hyperthyroidism and ophthalmopathy. That report adds: First-round RT-PCR of the TCR CDR3 relied on the HTBI primer set. Blood samples included most of the expanded thyroid clonotypes exceeding 0.001.

Sequencing used peripheral blood mononuclear cells (PBMCs), obtained at new diagnosis, from a patient treated with antithyroid drugs. The rearrangement uses TRBV28 and TRBJ2-7; 7 bases match TRBD1. The receptor was isolated from a woman aged 25-40 years with Graves disease. CDR3 loop: CASRPDRAGGEQYF. CDR3 DNA: TGTGCCAGCAGGCCCGACAGGGCTGGCGGAGAGCAGTACTTC.